The 15 T cell receptor beta chains below were found in one sample sequenced in a study of control samples from healthy donors and cancer patients. The table came from immunoSEQ multiplex PCR; TCRdb's copy has only in-frame clones and leaves some out. The table lists approximately 80,000 clones, 91% of them singletons. Sequencing used blood. Receptors were obtained from a man aged 25-45 years in good health.

The V gene is TRBV28, the J gene TRBJ1-2, with TRBD1 identical over 8 bases. The CDR3 covers 15 residues. The V and J ends lost 4 bases and 5 bases, in that order; junction bases with no gene match: 9. Germline loops: CDR1 MDHEN, CDR2 SYDVKM. The CDR3 DNA is TGTGCCAGCAGTTCCCTCGGGACAGGTGATTATGGCTACACCTTC. Its protein product is CASSSLGTGDYGYTF.

The rearrangement links TRBV18 to TRBJ2-7; TRBD1 matches 12 bases. The V segment lost 3 bases and the J segment 0 bases; nucleotides outside the gene matches: 0. Germline V lookup: CDR1 KGHSH, CDR2 LQKENI. CDR3 length equals 15 residues. CDR3 DNA: TGTGCCAGCTCACCGGGACAGGGGGCCTCCTACGAGCAGTACTTC. Translated, it gives CASSPGQGASYEQYF.

The chain joins TRBV5-6 to TRBJ1-2; possibly TRBD1 for D (6 bases). This CDR3 contains 14 residues. Germline V lookup: CDR1 SGHDT, CDR2 YYEEEE. Deletions cut 6 bases from V and 5 bases from J, with 17 bases between. CDR3 nucleotides: TGTGCCAGCACCCTGGGGGCAGGAAGTTATGGCTACACCTTC. This gives the protein CASTLGAGSYGYTF.

This clone was found once. V usage is TRBV28 and J usage is TRBJ2-7; D call uncertain. V lost 0 bases and J 4 bases, leaving 4 bases between the germline ends. The germline V gene has CDR1 MDHEN and CDR2 SYDVKM. The CDR3 runs 12 residues. The CDR3 sequence: CASSLWRYEQYF. CDR3 DNA: TGTGCCAGCAGTTTATGGCGGTACGAGCAGTACTTC.

This clone was recorded only once. The chain is built from TRBV2 and TRBJ1-2; D call uncertain. V gave up 7 bases and J gave up 10 bases, with 16 bases separating them. This CDR3 is 12 amino acids long. Germline V CDR1 and CDR2: SNHLY, FYNNEI. This chain's CDR3 is CASTRTQRVYTF. Here the CDR3 DNA reads TGTGCCAGCACCCGGACCCAGCGTGTCTACACCTTC.

The CDR3 nucleotides read TGCGCCAGCAGCCCACAAATAGGGGTGCGGGGGGTCACAGATACGCAGTATTTT. Translated, it gives CASSPQIGVRGVTDTQYF. The chain couples TRBV5-1 to TRBJ2-3, with 8 nucleotides matching TRBD2. The CDR3 has 18 residues. With V trimmed by 4 bases and J by 2 bases, 15 bases remained unmatched. Germline V gives CDR1 SGHRS, CDR2 YFSETQ. The whole variable domain, filled in from reference TRBV5-1 and TRBJ2-3, reads KAGVTQTPRYLIKTRGQQVTLSCSPISGHRSVSWYQQTPGQGLQFLFEYFSETQRNKGNFPGRFSGRQFSNSRSEMNVSTLELGDSALYLCASSPQIGVRGVTDTQYFGPGTRLTVL.

V gene TRBV7-9 combines with J gene TRBJ2-7, with D unresolved. Per the germline V gene, CDR1 is SEHNR and CDR2 is FQNEAQ (reference sequence). V was clipped by 5 bases and J by 7 bases, with 15 bases between them. This CDR3 has 13 residues. For the CDR3, the DNA is TGTGCCAGCAGCCTCACACCCACCCAAGAGCAGTACTTC. It translates to CASSLTPTQEQYF.

The chain combines TRBV5-1 with TRBJ2-3; TRBD1 matches 12 bases. Germline CDR1 SGHRS, CDR2 YFSETQ. V shed 5 bases and J 2 bases; nucleotides not matched to a gene: 15. The CDR3 totals 19 residues. CDR3 residues: CASRDITGQGAMDTDTQYF. CDR3 sequence (DNA): TGCGCCAGCAGAGATATCACGGGACAGGGGGCGATGGACACAGATACGCAGTATTTT.

This rearrangement joins TRBV4-3 to TRBJ2-2; unclear D gene. This CDR3 spans 15 amino acids. Germline CDR1 LGHNA, CDR2 YSLEER. Trimming took off 1 base at V and 1 base at J, with 7 bases between the two ends. CDR3 nucleotide sequence: TGCGCCAGCAGCCAAGGCGGTCAGAACACCGGGGAGCTGTTTTTT. Amino acids: CASSQGGQNTGELFF.

The chain uses TRBV10-3 and TRBJ2-5, with TRBD1 matching 8 bases. The CDR3 has 16 residues. Germline V gene lookup returns CDR1 ENHRY and CDR2 SYGVKD. V lost 0 bases, J lost 2 bases, and 5 bases stayed unmatched. The CDR3 sequence: CAISESTGEFQETQYF. In nucleotides, the CDR3 is TGTGCCATCAGTGAGTCGACAGGGGAGTTTCAAGAGACCCAGTACTTC.

V is TRBV14 and J is TRBJ1-2; TRBD1 is a possible D gene (5 bases). Germline V gene lookup returns CDR1 SGHDN and CDR2 FVKESK. V was trimmed by 2 bases and J by 7 bases, leaving 11 bases between them. CDR3 length equals 13 residues. CDR3 in amino acids: CASSQIRESGYTF. The CDR3 DNA is TGTGCCAGCAGCCAAATCAGGGAGTCTGGCTACACCTTC.

The chain has TRBV27 and TRBJ2-2; 7 positions match TRBD1. CDR3 length equals 16 residues. Unmatched junction bases numbered 7, after V lost 5 bases and J lost 1 base. The germline CDR1 and CDR2 sequences are MNHEY and SMNVEV (reference sequence). CDR3 residues: CASSPRQGMNTGELFF. CDR3 nucleotide sequence: TGTGCCAGCAGTCCCCGACAGGGAATGAACACCGGGGAGCTGTTTTTT.

The chain couples TRBV7-8 to TRBJ1-5; D is undetermined. The length of the CDR3 is 15 residues. CDR1 SGHVS and CDR2 FQNEAQ come from the germline V gene. V lost 2 bases, J lost 0 bases, and 8 bases lay in between. The CDR3 nucleotides are TGTGCCAGCAGCTTACGGCCAGATAGCAATCAGCCCCAGCATTTT. Translated, it gives CASSLRPDSNQPQHF.

In this sample, this clone turned up a few times. The V and J genes are TRBV29-1 and TRBJ2-7, with 9 bases fitting TRBD2. J was trimmed by 4 bases and V by 4 bases; bases with no gene match: 5. Germline V gene sequence: CDR1 SQVTM, CDR2 ANQGSEA. The length of the CDR3 is 13 residues. The CDR3 is CSVGGSGSYEQYF. The CDR3 nucleotides are TGCAGCGTTGGAGGTAGCGGGAGTTACGAGCAGTACTTC.

This clone came up once. This rearrangement joins TRBV30 to TRBJ2-5; TRBD2 aligns across 7 bases. Per germline, CDR1 GTSNPN and CDR2 SVGIG (reference sequence). The CDR3 is made up of 16 amino acids. J gave up 3 bases and V 0 bases, and 10 bases lay outside the gene matches. CDR3 amino acids: CAWSVPNGGIKETQYF. The DNA of the CDR3 is TGTGCCTGGAGTGTACCGAACGGGGGGATCAAAGAGACCCAGTACTTC. Full variable domain (outside the CDR3, taken from reference TRBV30 and TRBJ2-5): SQTIHQWPATLVQPVGSPLSLECTVEGTSNPNLYWYRQAAGRGLQLLFYSVGIGQISSEVPQNLSASRPQDRQFILSSKKLLLSDSGFYLCAWSVPNGGIKETQYFGPGTRLLVL.